The rows below give T cell receptor beta chains drawn from one sample of a study of Graves' ophthalmopathy and Graves' hyperthyroidism. TCRdb re-derived calls from the multiplex PCR reads in MiXCR, one entry per CDR3 protein. Of approximately 15,000 distinct CDR3 sequences listed, 46% were seen once; the top ten hold less than 30%. Sequenced sample: peripheral blood. The receptors come from a woman in her thirties or forties with stable Graves' hyperthyroidism. The CDR3 runs from the conserved cysteine through the conserved F or W. D genes are given only for firm matches. Clone size is given for some rows only: seen once, a few or many times, or a class if the clone is expanded.

v_gene	d_gene	j_gene	abundance	CDR3aa	CDR3nt
TRBV5-1	NA	TRBJ1-3	NA	CASSSTLASSGNTIYF	TGCGCCAGCAGCTCGACCCTGGCCAGCTCTGGAAACACCATATATTTT
TRBV20-1	NA	TRBJ2-7	medium-sized	CSARPVGYEQYF	TGCAGTGCTAGGCCGGTGGGCTACGAGCAGTACTTC
TRBV5-5	NA	TRBJ2-2	few	CASSATNTGELFF	TGTGCCAGCAGCGCCACCAACACCGGGGAGCTGTTTTTT
TRBV20-1	TRBD1	TRBJ2-1	many	CSARDVQQGDEQFF	TGCAGTGCTAGAGATGTACAACAGGGGGATGAGCAGTTCTTC
TRBV6-2/TRBV6-3	NA	TRBJ2-5	many	CASSGTAETQYF	TGTGCCAGCAGTGGGACGGCAGAGACCCAGTACTTC
TRBV2	TRBD2	TRBJ2-7	medium-sized	CASHRTSGEDEQYF	TGTGCCAGCCACAGGACTAGCGGTGAGGACGAGCAGTACTTC
TRBV7-3	TRBD2	TRBJ2-3	many	CASSSLKRERTDTQYF	TGTGCCAGCAGCTCTCTGAAGCGGGAGAGGACAGATACGCAGTATTTT
TRBV7-8	TRBD2	TRBJ2-1	NA	CASSSGGVGNEQFF	TGTGCCAGCAGCTCGGGGGGGGTGGGTAATGAGCAGTTCTTC
TRBV6-2/TRBV6-3	TRBD1	TRBJ1-2	many	CASRTGSHGYTF	TGTGCCAGCAGGACAGGGTCCCATGGCTACACCTTC
TRBV25-1	TRBD2	TRBJ2-7	large	CASSDGLAAYSYEQYF	TGTGCCAGCAGTGACGGACTAGCGGCCTACTCCTACGAGCAGTACTTC
TRBV4-2	NA	TRBJ2-6	many	CASSQDLNSGANVLTF	TGTGCCAGCAGCCAAGATCTAAACTCTGGGGCCAACGTCCTGACTTTC
TRBV20-1	NA	TRBJ1-5	NA	CSATLGGDQPQHF	TGCAGTGCTACCCTAGGGGGGGATCAGCCCCAGCATTTT
TRBV6-5	NA	TRBJ1-1	few	CASSYPWTKNTEAFF	TGTGCCAGCAGTTACCCGTGGACAAAGAACACTGAAGCTTTCTTT
TRBV25-1	NA	TRBJ1-3	few	CASSPLGTSSGNTIYF	TGTGCCAGCAGTCCACTCGGGACAAGCTCTGGAAACACCATATATTTT
TRBV3-1	NA	TRBJ2-7	NA	CASSQTGQGRKQYF	TGTGCCAGCAGCCAAACGGGCCAGGGCAGGAAGCAGTACTTC
TRBV6-1	TRBD1	TRBJ1-6	NA	CASVQGGNSPLHF	TGTGCCAGCGTGCAGGGGGGTAATTCACCCCTCCACTTT
TRBV6-2/TRBV6-3	TRBD1	TRBJ2-7	many	CASSTGTATAEQYF	TGTGCCAGCAGCACTGGGACAGCCACTGCCGAGCAGTACTTC
TRBV25-1	NA	TRBJ2-7	NA	CASSTSPGGYEQYF	TGTGCCAGCAGTACCTCCCCCGGTGGCTACGAGCAGTACTTC
TRBV5-1	NA	TRBJ2-1	many	CASSRSYNEQFF	TGCGCCAGCAGTAGATCCTACAATGAGCAGTTCTTC
TRBV6-4	TRBD2	TRBJ2-2	few	CASSRLAGGTGELFF	TGTGCCAGCAGTCGACTAGCGGGGGGCACCGGGGAGCTGTTTTTT
TRBV11-2	NA	TRBJ2-7	few	CASSLGGNEQYF	TGTGCCAGCAGCTTAGGGGGGAACGAGCAGTACTTC
TRBV7-4	NA	TRBJ2-3	once	CASSGGGDTQYF	TGTGCCAGCAGCGGAGGAGGTGATACGCAGTATTTT
TRBV19	NA	TRBJ1-5	NA	CASRTGSNQPLHF	TGTGCCAGTAGAACAGGTTCGAATCAGCCCCTGCATTTT
TRBV12-3/TRBV12-4	NA	TRBJ2-1	NA	CASHRQGLSYNEQFF	TGTGCCAGTCACCGGCAAGGTCTCTCCTACAATGAGCAGTTCTTC
TRBV20-1	TRBD1	TRBJ2-7	NA	CSARGTGPNEQYF	TGCAGTGCTAGAGGGACAGGGCCCAACGAGCAGTACTTC
TRBV7-2	NA	TRBJ2-3	medium-sized	CASRQNTDTQYF	TGTGCCAGCAGACAAAACACAGATACGCAGTATTTT
TRBV20-1	TRBD2	TRBJ2-1	many	CSARSAGGLKQFF	TGCAGTGCTAGGAGCGCGGGAGGCCTCAAGCAGTTCTTC
TRBV14	NA	TRBJ1-1	many	CASSQDRDLLGITEAFF	TGTGCCAGCAGCCAAGATCGAGACCTACTGGGTATCACTGAAGCTTTCTTT
TRBV2	TRBD1	TRBJ1-1	many	CASRPPRGTFMNTEAFF	TGTGCCAGCCGCCCTCCCAGGGGGACCTTCATGAACACTGAAGCTTTCTTT